The present entry profiles one TCR beta chain with its context. Its antigen is currently unknown. This CDR3 is 17 amino acids long. The germline CDR1 and CDR2 sequences are SGDLS and YYNGEE. V shed 4 bases and J 6 bases; nucleotides not matched to a gene: 15. This specimen belongs to a study of blood T cells in healthy people across ages. The study's findings and limits: Strong correlation existed between TCR beta diversity and naive T cell percentage. Long-lived donors carried more naive CD4+ cells and greater diversity than aged donors.

With a J-beta primer mix and a sample-barcoded 5' primer, a second PCR ran 7 to 11 cycles. Through a template-switch adaptor with 12 random nucleotides, each cDNA molecule received a tag. TCRdb redid the calling of the 5' RACE reads with MiXCR, one entry per CDR3 protein. The top ten clones hold about a fifth of a sample with about 970,000 distinct CDR3 sequences, roughly 51% of them seen once. Input material: blood. This rearrangement joins TRBV9 to TRBJ2-3, with 9 bases matching TRBD2. The receptor's source is an older woman in good health. The CDR3 spells CASSSRERLAGRDTQYF. CDR3 in DNA: TGTGCCAGCAGCTCCCGGGAAAGGCTAGCGGGAAGGGATACGCAGTATTTT.